This T cell receptor beta chain came from a study of T cell responses to AZD1222 COVID-19 vaccine. The protocol was immunoSEQ multiplex PCR, while the TCRdb copy is restricted to in-frame clones and leaves out a portion. The sample records over 100,000 clones, approximately 90% being singletons. Trimming took 3 bases from V and 0 from J; bases not matched to a gene: 4. CDR3 length: 16 amino acids. Germline V lookup: CDR1 MNHEY, CDR2 SVGAGI. This receptor was taken from an adult in good health. The sample consisted of peripheral blood, taken on day 0 of AZD1222 vaccination. The genes are TRBV6-5 and TRBJ2-2; the match to TRBD1 covers 7 bases. The chain's CDR3 is CASSYSGTANTGELFF. CDR3 in DNA: TGTGCCAGCAGTTATTCTGGGACAGCGAACACCGGGGAGCTGTTTTTT.